This T cell receptor beta chain was identified in a study of blood T cell repertoires in COVID-19. Study information: Samples came from the United States, Italy and Spain, spanning acute and convalescent COVID-19.

Those enrolled, adults aged 18 to 89 years, came from some 23 US areas. Profiling relied on immunoSEQ multiplex PCR, and the TCRdb table lists in-frame clones only, not all of them. This sample carries about 240,000 clones, more than 75% of them seen once, and the ten largest clones take roughly 3.5%. The length of the CDR3 is 14 residues. V trimming: 2 bases; J trimming: 4 bases; junction bases outside the gene matches: 5. Germline V gives CDR1 SGHRS, CDR2 YFSETQ. The rearrangement uses TRBV5-1 and TRBJ2-7, with TRBD2 matching over 8 bases. Material: PBMCs or T cells enriched from blood (not recorded which). This clonotype was sampled from a woman between 40 and 55 years old with acute COVID-19. This CDR3 is CASSFTGGPYEQYF. CDR3 DNA: TGCGCCAGCAGCTTTACGGGAGGGCCATACGAGCAGTACTTC.